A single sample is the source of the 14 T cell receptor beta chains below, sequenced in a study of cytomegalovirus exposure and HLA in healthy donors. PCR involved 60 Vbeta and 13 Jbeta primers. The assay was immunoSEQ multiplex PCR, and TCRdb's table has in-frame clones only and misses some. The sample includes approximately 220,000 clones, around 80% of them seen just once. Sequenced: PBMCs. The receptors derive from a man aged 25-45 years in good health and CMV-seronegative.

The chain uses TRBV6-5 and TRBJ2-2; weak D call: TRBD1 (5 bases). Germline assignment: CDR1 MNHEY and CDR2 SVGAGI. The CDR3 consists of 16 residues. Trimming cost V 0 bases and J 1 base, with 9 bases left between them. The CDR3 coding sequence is TGTGCCAGCAGTTACTCGATGCAGGGGAACACCGGGGAGCTGTTTTTT. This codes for CASSYSMQGNTGELFF.

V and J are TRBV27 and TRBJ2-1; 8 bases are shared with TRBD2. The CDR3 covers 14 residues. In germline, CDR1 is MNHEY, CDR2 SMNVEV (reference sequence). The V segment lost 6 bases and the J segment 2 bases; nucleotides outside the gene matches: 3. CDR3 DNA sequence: TGTGCCAGCAGATCGGGGGGGACCTACAATGAGCAGTTCTTC. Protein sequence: CASRSGGTYNEQFF.

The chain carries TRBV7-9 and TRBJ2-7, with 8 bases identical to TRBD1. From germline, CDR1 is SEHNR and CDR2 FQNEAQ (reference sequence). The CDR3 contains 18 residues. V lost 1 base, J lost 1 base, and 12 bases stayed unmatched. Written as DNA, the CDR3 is TGTGCCAGCAGCTTAGAGTTGGGGGACAGGTGGGGTTCCTACGAGCAGTACTTC. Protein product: CASSLELGDRWGSYEQYF. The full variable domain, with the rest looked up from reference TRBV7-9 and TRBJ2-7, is DTGVSQNPRHKITKRGQNVTFRCDPISEHNRLYWYRQTLGQGPEFLTYFQNEAQLEKSRLLSDRFSAERPKGSFSTLEIQRTEQGDSAMYLCASSLELGDRWGSYEQYFGPGTRLTVT.

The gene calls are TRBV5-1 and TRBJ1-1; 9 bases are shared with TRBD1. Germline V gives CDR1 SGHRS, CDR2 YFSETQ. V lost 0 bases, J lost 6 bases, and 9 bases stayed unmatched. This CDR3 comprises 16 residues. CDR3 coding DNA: TGCGCCAGCAGCTTGGACAGGGGGCAAGGCTATGCTGAAGCTTTCTTT. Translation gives CASSLDRGQGYAEAFF.

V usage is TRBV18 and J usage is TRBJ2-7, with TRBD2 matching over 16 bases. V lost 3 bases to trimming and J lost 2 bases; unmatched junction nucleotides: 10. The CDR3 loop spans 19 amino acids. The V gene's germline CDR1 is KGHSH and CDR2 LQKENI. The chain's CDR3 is CASSPMGLAGGPETYEQYF. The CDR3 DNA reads TGTGCCAGCTCACCTATGGGACTAGCGGGGGGGCCGGAGACCTACGAGCAGTACTTC.

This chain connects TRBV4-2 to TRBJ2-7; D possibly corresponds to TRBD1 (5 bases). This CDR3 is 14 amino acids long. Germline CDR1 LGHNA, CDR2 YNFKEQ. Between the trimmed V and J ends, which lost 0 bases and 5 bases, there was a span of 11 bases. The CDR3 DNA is TGTGCCAGCAGCCAAGATGTCCAGGGTGACGAGCAGTACTTC. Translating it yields CASSQDVQGDEQYF.

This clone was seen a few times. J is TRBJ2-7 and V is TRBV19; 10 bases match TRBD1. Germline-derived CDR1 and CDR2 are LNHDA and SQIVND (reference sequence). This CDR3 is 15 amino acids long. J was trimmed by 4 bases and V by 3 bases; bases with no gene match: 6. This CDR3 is CASSIRDRGSYEQYF. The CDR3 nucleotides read TGTGCCAGTAGTATCCGGGACAGGGGATCGTACGAGCAGTACTTC.

Written as DNA, the CDR3 is TGTGCCAGCGGAGGACAGCCGACCTACGAGCAGTACTTC. This gives the protein CASGGQPTYEQYF. The chain couples TRBV2 to TRBJ2-7; a possible D gene is TRBD1 (6 bases). The V gene lost 8 bases and the J gene lost 2 bases, with 13 bases spanning the gap. Germline CDR1 SNHLY, CDR2 FYNNEI. The CDR3 totals 13 residues.

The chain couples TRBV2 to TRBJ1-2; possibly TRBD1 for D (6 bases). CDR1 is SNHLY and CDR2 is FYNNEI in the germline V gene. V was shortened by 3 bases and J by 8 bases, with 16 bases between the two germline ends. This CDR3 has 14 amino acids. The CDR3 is CASSDLVRGIGYTF. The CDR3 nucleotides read TGTGCCAGCAGTGATTTGGTCAGGGGAATAGGCTACACCTTC.

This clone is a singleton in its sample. Here the CDR3 reads CASSERTGATGELFF. For the CDR3, the DNA is TGTGCCAGCAGTGAAAGGACAGGGGCAACCGGGGAGCTGTTTTTT. The chain carries TRBV2 and TRBJ2-2, with 9 bases matching TRBD1. Losses at the gene ends were 2 bases for V and 5 bases for J; bases not matched to a gene: 3. The germline CDR1 and CDR2 sequences are SNHLY and FYNNEI. The CDR3 contains 15 residues.

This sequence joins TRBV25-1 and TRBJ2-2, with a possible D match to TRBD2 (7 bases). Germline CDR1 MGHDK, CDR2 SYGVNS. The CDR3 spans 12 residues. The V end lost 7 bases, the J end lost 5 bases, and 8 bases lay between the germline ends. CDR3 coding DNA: TGTGCCAGCAAGGGGGGGACCGGGGAGCTGTTTTTT. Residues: CASKGGTGELFF.

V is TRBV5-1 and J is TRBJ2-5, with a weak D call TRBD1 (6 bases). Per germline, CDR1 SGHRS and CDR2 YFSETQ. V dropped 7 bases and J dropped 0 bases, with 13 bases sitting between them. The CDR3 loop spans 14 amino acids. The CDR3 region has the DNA TGCGCCAGCCGACCACAGGGTAACCAAGAGACCCAGTACTTC. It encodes CASRPQGNQETQYF.

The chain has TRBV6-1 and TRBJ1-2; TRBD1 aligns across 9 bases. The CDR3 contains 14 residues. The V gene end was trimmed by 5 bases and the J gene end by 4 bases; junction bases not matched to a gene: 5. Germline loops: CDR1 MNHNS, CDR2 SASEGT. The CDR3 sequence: CASSPRQGVYGYTF. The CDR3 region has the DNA TGTGCCAGCAGTCCTAGACAGGGGGTCTATGGCTACACCTTC.

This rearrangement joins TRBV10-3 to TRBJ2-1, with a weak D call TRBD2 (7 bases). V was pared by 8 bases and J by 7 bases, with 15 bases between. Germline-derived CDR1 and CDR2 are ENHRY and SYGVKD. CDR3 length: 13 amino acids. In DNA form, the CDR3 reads TGTGCCATCGGCTCCGGGGGGCAAAATGAGCAGTTCTTC. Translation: CAIGSGGQNEQFF.